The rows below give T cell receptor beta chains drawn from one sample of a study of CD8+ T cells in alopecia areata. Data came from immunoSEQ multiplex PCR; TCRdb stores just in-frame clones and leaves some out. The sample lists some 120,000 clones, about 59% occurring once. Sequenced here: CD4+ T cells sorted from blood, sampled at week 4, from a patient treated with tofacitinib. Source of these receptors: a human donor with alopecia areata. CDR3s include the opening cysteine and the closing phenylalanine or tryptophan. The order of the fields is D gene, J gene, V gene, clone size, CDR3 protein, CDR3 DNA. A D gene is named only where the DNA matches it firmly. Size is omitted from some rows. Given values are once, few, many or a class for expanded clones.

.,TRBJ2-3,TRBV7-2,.,CASSFTGSDTQYF,TGTGCCAGCAGCTTTACAGGGTCAGATACGCAGTATTTT
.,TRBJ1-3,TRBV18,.,CASSPETFIGDLSGNTIYF,TGTGCCAGCTCACCTGAAACATTCATTGGGGACCTCTCTGGAAACACCATATATTTT
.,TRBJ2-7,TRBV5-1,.,CASSLVGPGYEQYF,TGCGCCAGCAGCTTGGTCGGGCCCGGCTACGAGCAGTACTTC
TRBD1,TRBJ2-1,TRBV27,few,CASSLVRGNEQFF,TGTGCCAGCAGTTTAGTCAGGGGGAATGAGCAGTTCTTC
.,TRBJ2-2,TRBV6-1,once,CASSDTGDTGELFF,TGTGCCAGCAGTGATACGGGGGACACCGGGGAGCTGTTTTTT
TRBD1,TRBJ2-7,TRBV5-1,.,CASSSPDRGLYEQYF,TGCGCCAGCAGCTCCCCGGACAGGGGGCTCTACGAGCAGTACTTC
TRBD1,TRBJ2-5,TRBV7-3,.,CASSRDRGRETQYF,TGTGCCAGCAGTCGGGACAGGGGAAGAGAGACCCAGTACTTC
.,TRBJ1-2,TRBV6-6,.,CASSNGGGGYTF,TGTGCCAGCAGTAATGGGGGGGGTGGCTACACCTTC
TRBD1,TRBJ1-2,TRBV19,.,CASSTRDRGNNYGYTF,TGTGCCAGTAGTACCCGTGACAGGGGGAATAACTATGGCTACACCTTC
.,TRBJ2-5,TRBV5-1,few,CASSPAGGDWETQYF,TGCGCCAGCAGTCCTGCAGGGGGGGACTGGGAGACCCAGTACTTC
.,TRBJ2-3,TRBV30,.,CAWSVQVAISTDTQYF,TGTGCCTGGAGTGTGCAGGTAGCGATTAGCACAGATACGCAGTATTTT
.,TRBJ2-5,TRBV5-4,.,CASSLSIRPGETQYF,TGTGCCAGCAGCTTATCCATCCGCCCAGGAGAGACCCAGTACTTC
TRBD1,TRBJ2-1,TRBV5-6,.,CASTKTGGNEQFF,TGTGCCAGCACTAAGACAGGGGGCAATGAGCAGTTCTTC
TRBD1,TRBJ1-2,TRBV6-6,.,CASSYRTAGTGFGYTF,TGTGCCAGCAGTTATCGTACCGCCGGGACAGGGTTCGGCTACACCTTC
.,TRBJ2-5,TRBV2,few,CASIRLRASRGTQYF,TGTGCCAGCATCAGGCTAAGGGCCTCACGAGGGACCCAGTACTTC
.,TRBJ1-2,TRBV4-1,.,CASSQESETAANYGYTF,TGCGCCAGCAGCCAAGAGTCCGAGACAGCAGCTAACTATGGCTACACCTTC
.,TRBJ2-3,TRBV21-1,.,CASSKSPALGQSLTDTQYF,TGTGCCAGCAGCAAATCGCCTGCCCTTGGACAGTCCTTGACAGATACGCAGTATTTT
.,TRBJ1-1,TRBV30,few,CAWSVLTNTEAFF,TGTGCCTGGAGTGTGTTAACGAACACTGAAGCTTTCTTT
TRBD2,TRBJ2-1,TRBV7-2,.,CASSFRLAGVFNEQFF,TGTGCCAGCAGCTTCCGACTAGCGGGAGTCTTCAATGAGCAGTTCTTC
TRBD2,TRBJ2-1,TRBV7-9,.,CASSLVGLADLRKGNEQFF,TGTGCCAGCAGCCTAGTCGGACTAGCGGATCTAAGGAAGGGGAATGAGCAGTTCTTC
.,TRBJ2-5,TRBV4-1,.,CASSQDRGEETQYF,TGCGCCAGCAGCCAAGACCGGGGAGAAGAGACCCAGTACTTC
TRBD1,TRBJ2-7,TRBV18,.,CASSPSRDREQYF,TGTGCCAGCTCACCGTCCCGGGACAGGGAGCAGTACTTC
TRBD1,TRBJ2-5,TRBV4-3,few,CASSPGQGVETQYF,TGCGCCAGCAGTCCCGGACAGGGGGTAGAGACCCAGTACTTC